This TCR beta chain was recorded in a study of ipilimumab plus nivolumab after autologous stem cell transplantation. Comments on this clone: As yet, its antigen is unknown.

Regarding the study as a whole: Per the authors, repertoire, Treg and microbiota data justify further study.

Ipilimumab, 1 mg/kg, started 14 to 28 days after autologous transplant. The method was immunoSEQ multiplex PCR; TCRdb's version includes in-frame clones alone and lacks a portion of them. The repertoire holds over 75,000 clones, with nearly 85% as singletons. The specimen comprised PBMCs, sampled in a trial of ipilimumab plus nivolumab as post-transplant consolidation. This clonotype was sampled from a male donor with diffuse large B-cell lymphoma.

This CDR3 is CASRAASSGNTIYF. In DNA form, the CDR3 reads TGCGCCAGCAGGGCAGCGAGCTCTGGAAACACCATATATTTT. The V gene is TRBV10-2, the J gene TRBJ1-3, with D unclear. Germline CDR1 reads WSHSY; CDR2 reads SAAADI. The length of the CDR3 is 14 residues. V was shortened by 6 bases and J by 0 bases, with 9 bases between the two germline ends.